This T cell receptor (beta chain) is from a study of blood T cell repertoires in COVID-19. With 0 bases removed from V and 11 bases from J, the gap between germline ends came to 21 bases. The length of the CDR3 is 16 residues. Germline V gene sequence: CDR1 MNHNS, CDR2 SASEGT. Original handling: Cell counts per sample came from amplifying reference gene primers. The repertoire was sequenced with immunoSEQ multiplex PCR; TCRdb's copy has only in-frame clones and lacks some. Clone size and V and J calls were adopted from that table, with D and trimming inferred from the DNA. The sample yields approximately 31,000 clones, approximately 90% seen once.

The sequenced sample was peripheral blood. The source of this sequence is a woman at least 80 years old with active or convalescent COVID-19. J is TRBJ2-3 and V is TRBV6-1; perhaps TRBD2 as D (6 bases). CDR3 loop: CASSEASPTPGRKQYF. Written as DNA, the CDR3 is TGTGCCAGCAGTGAAGCATCACCCACACCGGGGAGGAAGCAGTATTTT.